Listed below are T cell receptor beta chains from one sample, sequenced in a study of T cell responses to AZD1222 COVID-19 vaccine. Assay: immunoSEQ multiplex PCR; the TCRdb copy retains only in-frame clones and omits some. Of 100,000 to 150,000 clones in the sample, about 86% were seen once. The sequences come from peripheral blood, collected on day 0 of AZD1222 vaccination. These receptors were collected from an adult in good health. Each CDR3 is given with its conserved first and last residue. D genes are given only for firm matches. The size entry is marked missing in some rows and otherwise reads once, few, many or a size class.

>TRBV11-3|TRBJ2-3|NA|TRBD2
CASSLGLAGETDTQYF
TGTGCCAGCAGCTTGGGACTAGCGGGGGAGACAGATACGCAGTATTTT
>TRBV5-6|TRBJ1-1|NA|NA
CASYTIKGPEAFF
TGTGCCAGCTATACCATTAAGGGGCCGGAAGCTTTCTTT
>TRBV4-2|TRBJ1-2|NA|NA
CASSQDLPGEEGGYTF
TGTGCCAGCAGCCAAGATCTGCCAGGGGAGGAGGGTGGCTACACCTTC
>TRBV28|TRBJ2-7|NA|NA
CASSLIGMEQYF
TGTGCCAGCAGTTTAATAGGCATGGAGCAGTACTTC
>TRBV30|TRBJ1-5|NA|TRBD1
CAWRQGVNQPQHF
TGTGCCTGGAGACAGGGGGTAAATCAGCCCCAGCATTTT
>TRBV12-3/TRBV12-4|TRBJ1-4|once|NA
CASSLARGELFF
TGTGCCAGCAGTTTAGCCCGCGGGGAACTGTTTTTT
>TRBV7-3|TRBJ2-3|once|TRBD1
CASSLSGQGPDTQYF
TGTGCCAGCAGCTTATCCGGACAGGGACCAGATACGCAGTATTTT
>TRBV6-2/TRBV6-3|TRBJ1-1|NA|NA
CASSQGSTEAFF
TGTGCCAGCAGCCAGGGGAGCACTGAAGCTTTCTTT
>TRBV11-2|TRBJ1-5|NA|TRBD1
CASSLLRDRANNQPQHF
TGTGCCAGCAGCCTACTCCGGGACAGGGCTAACAATCAGCCCCAGCATTTT
>TRBV5-1|TRBJ1-1|NA|TRBD1
CASSKPGQGGATEAFF
TGCGCCAGCAGCAAACCGGGACAGGGTGGTGCGACTGAAGCTTTCTTT
>TRBV7-2|TRBJ2-2|NA|NA
CASSLLGPFTGELFF
TGTGCCAGCAGCTTGCTGGGTCCTTTTACCGGGGAGCTGTTTTTT
>TRBV10-3|TRBJ1-5|NA|NA
CAISGGGSSNQPQHF
TGTGCCATCAGTGGAGGGGGGAGTAGCAATCAGCCCCAGCATTTT
>TRBV2|TRBJ2-5|NA|NA
CASSLHPQETQYF
TGTGCCAGCAGTCTACATCCTCAAGAGACCCAGTACTTC
>TRBV28|TRBJ1-1|NA|TRBD1
CASSTTGGTEAFF
TGTGCCAGCAGCACAACAGGGGGCACTGAAGCTTTCTTT
>TRBV19|TRBJ2-3|NA|NA
CASSIRPDRDTQYF
TGTGCCAGTAGTATCCGCCCGGACAGAGATACGCAGTATTTT
>TRBV18|TRBJ1-4|NA|NA
CASSPRDNPGEKLFF
TGTGCCAGCTCACCTCGGGACAACCCAGGTGAAAAACTGTTTTTT
>TRBV5-1|TRBJ2-2|NA|TRBD1
CASSSGTVDGELFF
TGCGCCAGCAGCTCCGGGACAGTAGACGGGGAGCTGTTTTTT
>TRBV5-4|TRBJ2-7|NA|TRBD1
CASSPRTGAIYEQYF
TGTGCCAGCAGCCCCCGGACAGGCGCGATCTACGAGCAGTACTTC
>TRBV9|TRBJ2-5|NA|NA
CASSVADRGTQETQYF
TGTGCCAGCAGCGTAGCCGACCGGGGCACCCAAGAGACCCAGTACTTC
>TRBV2|TRBJ1-5|few|NA
CASSVGLYSNQPQHF
TGTGCCAGCAGTGTCGGGCTCTATAGCAATCAGCCCCAGCATTTT
>TRBV7-3|TRBJ2-3|NA|NA
CASSLKLSGTDTQYF
TGTGCCAGCAGCTTAAAGCTAAGTGGGACAGATACGCAGTATTTT
>TRBV2|TRBJ2-3|few|TRBD2
CASRRSSSGSTDTQYF
TGTGCCAGCAGAAGAAGCAGTAGCGGGAGCACAGATACGCAGTATTTT
>TRBV3-1/TRBV3-2|TRBJ2-5|once|TRBD2
CASSQDHVGGSETQYF
TGTGCCAGCAGCCAAGATCACGTGGGGGGGAGTGAGACCCAGTACTTC
>TRBV28|TRBJ1-5|NA|NA
CASRKDGQPQHF
TGTGCCAGCAGGAAGGACGGGCAGCCCCAGCATTTT
>TRBV6-5|TRBJ2-7|once|TRBD2
CASRTGGPYEQYF
TGTGCCAGCAGAACGGGAGGGCCCTACGAGCAGTACTTC
>TRBV18|TRBJ2-2|few|NA
CASSPRDGNTGELFF
TGTGCCAGCTCACCAAGGGACGGGAACACCGGGGAGCTGTTTTTT
>TRBV28|TRBJ2-7|once|TRBD2
CASIPTGGDPSKQYF
TGTGCCAGCATCCCTACGGGGGGGGATCCGAGTAAGCAGTACTTC
>TRBV5-6|TRBJ2-1|once|NA
CASSLQGNEQFF
TGTGCCAGCAGCCTGCAGGGGAATGAGCAGTTCTTC
>TRBV3-1/TRBV3-2|TRBJ1-3|few|NA
CASSFLGDATGNTIYF
TGTGCCAGCAGCTTCCTTGGGGACGCAACTGGAAACACCATATATTTT
>TRBV27|TRBJ2-7|NA|NA
CASRPGATGEQYF
TGTGCCAGCAGACCTGGTGCAACGGGCGAGCAGTACTTC
>TRBV18|TRBJ1-2|NA|TRBD1
CASSLRTGGSLNYGYTF
TGTGCCAGCTCACTCAGGACAGGGGGCAGCCTTAACTATGGCTACACCTTC
>TRBV25-1|TRBJ1-1|NA|NA
CASRRSGNTEAFF
TGTGCCAGCAGACGTAGCGGAAACACTGAAGCTTTCTTT
>TRBV19|TRBJ2-1|NA|NA
CASSIGRGDEQFF
TGTGCCAGTAGTATCGGCAGGGGCGATGAGCAGTTCTTC
>TRBV29-1|TRBJ1-2|NA|NA
CSGRGSTPLYGYTF
TGCAGCGGTCGCGGTTCGACGCCCCTCTATGGCTACACCTTC
>TRBV6-1|TRBJ2-5|NA|NA
CASSDGAGLETQYF
TGTGCCAGCAGTGATGGGGCAGGGCTCGAGACCCAGTACTTC
>TRBV27|TRBJ2-2|NA|NA
CASSLLGGAAGELFF
TGTGCCAGCAGTTTATTGGGGGGAGCCGCCGGGGAGCTGTTTTTT
>TRBV5-1|TRBJ2-1|NA|NA
CASSLGQIYNEQFF
TGCGCCAGCAGCTTGGGACAGATTTACAATGAGCAGTTCTTC
>TRBV5-4|TRBJ2-1|NA|NA
CASSLAYGTYNEQFF
TGTGCCAGCAGCTTGGCCTACGGAACCTACAATGAGCAGTTCTTC
>TRBV4-1|TRBJ2-1|NA|NA
CASSLGDGSLNEQFF
TGCGCCAGCAGCCTCGGGGACGGGAGCCTCAATGAGCAGTTCTTC
>TRBV11-2|TRBJ2-1|NA|NA
CASSLDYYYNEQFF
TGTGCCAGCAGCTTAGATTACTATTACAATGAGCAGTTCTTC
>TRBV3-1/TRBV3-2|TRBJ2-7|NA|NA
CASSQGHNYEQYF
TGTGCCAGCAGCCAAGGACATAACTACGAGCAGTACTTC
>TRBV11-2|TRBJ1-2|NA|NA
CASSREAGGYTF
TGTGCCAGCAGCCGAGAAGCTGGTGGCTACACCTTC
>TRBV7-2|TRBJ2-7|NA|NA
CASSARGRGAYEQYF
TGTGCCAGCAGCGCCCGGGGGAGGGGGGCCTACGAGCAGTACTTC
>TRBV7-9|TRBJ2-7|NA|TRBD2
CATRGEREFNEQYF
TGTGCCACCCGGGGCGAGCGGGAGTTCAACGAGCAGTACTTC
>TRBV15|TRBJ1-2|once|NA
CATSRDVAGLGYTF
TGTGCCACCAGCAGAGATGTGGCAGGACTAGGCTACACCTTC
>TRBV4-1|TRBJ2-1|NA|NA
CASSQDPTGVHYNEQFF
TGCGCCAGCAGCCAAGATCCCACGGGGGTACACTACAATGAGCAGTTCTTC
>TRBV27|TRBJ2-3|NA|NA
CASGLGVSRDTQYF
TGTGCCAGCGGTTTAGGGGTCTCCAGGGATACGCAGTATTTT
>TRBV30|TRBJ1-2|NA|NA
CAWSRTGRAAGYTF
TGTGCCTGGAGTCGTACAGGGCGTGCGGCCGGCTACACCTTC
>TRBV5-1|TRBJ2-2|NA|NA
CAILSDTGELFF
TGCGCCATCCTCTCGGACACCGGGGAGCTGTTTTTT
>TRBV7-3|TRBJ1-6|NA|TRBD1
CASSPGTGIGSPLHF
TGTGCCAGCAGCCCGGGGACAGGGATTGGTTCACCCCTCCACTTT
>TRBV11-1|TRBJ2-7|NA|TRBD1
CASSLVATGSHEQYF
TGTGCCAGCAGCTTAGTAGCGACAGGGAGCCACGAGCAGTACTTC
>TRBV10-2|TRBJ1-5|NA|NA
CASSETGNQPQHF
TGCGCCAGCAGTGAAACAGGCAATCAGCCCCAGCATTTT